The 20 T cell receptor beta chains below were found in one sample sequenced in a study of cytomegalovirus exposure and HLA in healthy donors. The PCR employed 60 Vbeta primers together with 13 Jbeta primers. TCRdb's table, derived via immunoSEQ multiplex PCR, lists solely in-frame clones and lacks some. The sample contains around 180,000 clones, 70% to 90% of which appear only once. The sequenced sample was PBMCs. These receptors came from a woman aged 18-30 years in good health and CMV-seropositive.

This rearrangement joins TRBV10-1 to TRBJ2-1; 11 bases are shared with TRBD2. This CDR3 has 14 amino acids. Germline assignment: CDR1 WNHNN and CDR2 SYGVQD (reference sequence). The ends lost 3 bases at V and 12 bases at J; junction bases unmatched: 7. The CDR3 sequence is CASSDLAGGLRQFF. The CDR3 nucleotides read TGCGCCAGCAGTGATTTAGCGGGGGGGCTACGGCAGTTCTTC.

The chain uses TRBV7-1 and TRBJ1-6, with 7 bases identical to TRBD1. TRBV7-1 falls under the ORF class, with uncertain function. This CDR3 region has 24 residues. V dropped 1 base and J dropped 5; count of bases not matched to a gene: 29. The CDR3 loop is CASSSGGARTGTEKIKRDNSPLHF. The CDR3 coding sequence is TGTGCCAGCAGCTCAGGGGGAGCTAGAACCGGGACAGAAAAGATAAAAAGGGATAATTCACCCCTCCACTTT.

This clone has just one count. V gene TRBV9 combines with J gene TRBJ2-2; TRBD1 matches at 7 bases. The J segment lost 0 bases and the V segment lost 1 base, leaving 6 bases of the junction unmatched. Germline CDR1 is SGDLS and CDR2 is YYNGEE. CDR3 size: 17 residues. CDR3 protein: CASSVLQGPPNTGELFF. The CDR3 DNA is TGTGCCAGCAGCGTACTACAGGGGCCCCCGAACACCGGGGAGCTGTTTTTT.

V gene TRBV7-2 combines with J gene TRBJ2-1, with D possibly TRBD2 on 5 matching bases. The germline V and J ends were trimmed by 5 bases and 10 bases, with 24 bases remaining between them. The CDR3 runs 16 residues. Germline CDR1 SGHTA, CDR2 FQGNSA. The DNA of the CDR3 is TGTGCCAGCAGCGGAGGTAGCACCACAAAGGGCAGGGAGCAGTTCTTC. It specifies CASSGGSTTKGREQFF.

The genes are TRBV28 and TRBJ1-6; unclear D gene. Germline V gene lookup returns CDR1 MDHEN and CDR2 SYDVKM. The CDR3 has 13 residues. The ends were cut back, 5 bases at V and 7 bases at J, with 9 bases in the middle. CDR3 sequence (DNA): TGTGCCAGCAGTGGCGGGGTCAATTCACCCCTCCACTTT. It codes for CASSGGVNSPLHF. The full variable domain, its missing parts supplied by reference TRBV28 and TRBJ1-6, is DVKVTQSSRYLVKRTGEKVFLECVQDMDHENMFWYRQDPGLGLRLIYFSYDVKMKEKGDIPEGYSVSREKKERFSLILESASTNQTSMYLCASSGGVNSPLHFGNGTRLTVT.

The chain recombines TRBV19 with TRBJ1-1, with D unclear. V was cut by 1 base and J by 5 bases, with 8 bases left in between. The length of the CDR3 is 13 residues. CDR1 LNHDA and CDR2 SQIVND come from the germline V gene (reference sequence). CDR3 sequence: CASSIGRETEAFF. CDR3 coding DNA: TGTGCCAGTAGTATAGGGAGGGAAACTGAAGCTTTCTTT.

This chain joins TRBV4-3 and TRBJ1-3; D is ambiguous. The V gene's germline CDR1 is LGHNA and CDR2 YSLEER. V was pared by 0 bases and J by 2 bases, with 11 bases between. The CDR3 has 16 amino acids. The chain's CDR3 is CASSQDAGFPGNTIYF. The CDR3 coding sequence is TGCGCCAGCAGCCAAGATGCGGGCTTCCCTGGAAACACCATATATTTT.

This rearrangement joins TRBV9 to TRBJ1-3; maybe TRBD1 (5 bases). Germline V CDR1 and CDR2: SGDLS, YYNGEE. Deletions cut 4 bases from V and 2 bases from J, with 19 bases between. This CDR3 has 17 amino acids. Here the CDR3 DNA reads TGTGCCAGCAGCCCAGAGGCCGGGAGGGGCCCTGGAAACACCATATATTTT. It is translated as CASSPEAGRGPGNTIYF.

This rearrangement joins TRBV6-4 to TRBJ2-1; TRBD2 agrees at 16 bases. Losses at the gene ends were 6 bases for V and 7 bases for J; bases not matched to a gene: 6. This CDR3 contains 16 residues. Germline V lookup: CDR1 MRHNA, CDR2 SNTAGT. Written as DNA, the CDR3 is TGTGCCAGCAGCGCCCGGGGACTAGCGGGGGGGAATGAGCAGTTCTTC. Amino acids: CASSARGLAGGNEQFF.

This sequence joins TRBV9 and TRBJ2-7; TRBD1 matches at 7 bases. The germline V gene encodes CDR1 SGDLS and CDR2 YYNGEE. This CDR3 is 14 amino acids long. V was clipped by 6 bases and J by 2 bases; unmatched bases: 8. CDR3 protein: CASIPRDRPYEQYV. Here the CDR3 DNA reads TGTGCCAGCATACCCCGGGACAGACCCTACGAGCAGTACGTC.

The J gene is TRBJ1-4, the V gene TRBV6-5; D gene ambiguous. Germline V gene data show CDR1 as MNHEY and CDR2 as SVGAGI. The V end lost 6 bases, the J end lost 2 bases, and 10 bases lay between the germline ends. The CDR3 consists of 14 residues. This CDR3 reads CASSDGYTNEKLFF. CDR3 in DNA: TGTGCCAGCAGCGACGGGTATACTAATGAAAAACTGTTTTTT.

CDR3 sequence reads: CASSYDRDRGQNTEAFF. The CDR3 DNA follows: TGTGCCAGCAGCTACGACCGGGACAGGGGCCAGAACACTGAAGCTTTCTTT. The chain combines TRBV11-1 with TRBJ1-1; 10 bases fit TRBD1. The CDR3 is made up of 17 amino acids. CDR1 is SGHAT and CDR2 is FQDESV in the germline V gene (reference sequence). Trimming took 4 bases from V and 1 from J; bases not matched to a gene: 9.

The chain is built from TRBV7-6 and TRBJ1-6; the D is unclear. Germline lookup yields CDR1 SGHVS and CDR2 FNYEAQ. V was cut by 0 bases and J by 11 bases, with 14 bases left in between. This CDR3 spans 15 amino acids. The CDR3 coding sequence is TGTGCCAGCAGCTTAGCGGGGAGCAAACTGGCACCCCTCCACTTT. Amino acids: CASSLAGSKLAPLHF.

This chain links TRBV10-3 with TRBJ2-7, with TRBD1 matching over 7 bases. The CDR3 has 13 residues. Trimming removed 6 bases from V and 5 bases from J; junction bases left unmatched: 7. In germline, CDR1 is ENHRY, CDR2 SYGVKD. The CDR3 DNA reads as TGTGCCATCAGGGGATGGGACAGAGACGAGCAGTACGTC. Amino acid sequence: CAIRGWDRDEQYV.

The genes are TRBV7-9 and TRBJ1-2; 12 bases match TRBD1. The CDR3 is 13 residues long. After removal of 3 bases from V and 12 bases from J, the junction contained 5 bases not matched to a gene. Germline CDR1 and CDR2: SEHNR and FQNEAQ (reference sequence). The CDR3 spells CASSFRDRGRNTF. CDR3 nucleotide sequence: TGTGCCAGCAGCTTCCGGGACAGGGGGCGAAACACCTTC.

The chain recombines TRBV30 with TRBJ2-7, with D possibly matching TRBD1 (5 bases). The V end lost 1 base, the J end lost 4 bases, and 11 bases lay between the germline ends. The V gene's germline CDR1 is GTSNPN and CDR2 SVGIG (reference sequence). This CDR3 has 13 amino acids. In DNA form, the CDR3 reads TGTGCCTGGAGTGAGGCGGCAGGGTACGAGCAGTACGTC. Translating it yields CAWSEAAGYEQYV.

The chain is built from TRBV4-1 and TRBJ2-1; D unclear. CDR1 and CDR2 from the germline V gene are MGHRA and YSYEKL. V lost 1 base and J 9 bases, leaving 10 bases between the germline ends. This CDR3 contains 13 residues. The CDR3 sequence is CASSQAESFEQFF. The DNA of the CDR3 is TGCGCCAGCAGCCAAGCGGAGAGCTTTGAGCAGTTCTTC.

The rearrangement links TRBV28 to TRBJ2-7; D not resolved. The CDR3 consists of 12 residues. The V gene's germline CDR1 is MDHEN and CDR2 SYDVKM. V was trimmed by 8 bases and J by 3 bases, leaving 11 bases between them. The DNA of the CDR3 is TGTGCCAGCGGAGTAGTGGTCTACGAGCAGTACTTC. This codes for CASGVVVYEQYF.

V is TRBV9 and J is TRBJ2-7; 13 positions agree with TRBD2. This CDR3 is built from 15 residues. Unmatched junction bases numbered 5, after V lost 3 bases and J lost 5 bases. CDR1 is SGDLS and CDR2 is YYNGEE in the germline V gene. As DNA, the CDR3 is TGTGCCAGCAGCGCCCATGGGACTAGCGGGAACGAGCAGTACTTC. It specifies CASSAHGTSGNEQYF.

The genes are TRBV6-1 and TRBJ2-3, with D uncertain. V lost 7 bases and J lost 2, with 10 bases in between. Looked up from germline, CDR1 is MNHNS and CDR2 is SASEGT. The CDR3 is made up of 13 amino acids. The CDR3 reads CASIKLNTDTQYF. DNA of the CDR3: TGTGCCAGCATCAAGCTTAACACAGATACGCAGTATTTT.